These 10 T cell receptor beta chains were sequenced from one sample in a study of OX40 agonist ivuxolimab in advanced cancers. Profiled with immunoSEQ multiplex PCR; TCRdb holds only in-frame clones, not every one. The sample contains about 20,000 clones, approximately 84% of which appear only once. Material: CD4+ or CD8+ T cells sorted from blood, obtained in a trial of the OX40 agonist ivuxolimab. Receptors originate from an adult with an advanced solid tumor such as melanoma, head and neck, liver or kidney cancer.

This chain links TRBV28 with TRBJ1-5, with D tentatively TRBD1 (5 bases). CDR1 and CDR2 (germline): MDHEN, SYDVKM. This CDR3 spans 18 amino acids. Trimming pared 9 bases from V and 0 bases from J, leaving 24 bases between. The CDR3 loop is CASLKEGLGGYSNQPQHF. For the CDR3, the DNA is TGTGCCAGTTTGAAGGAGGGGCTGGGGGGTTATAGCAATCAGCCCCAGCATTTT. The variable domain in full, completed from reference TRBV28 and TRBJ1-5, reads DVKVTQSSRYLVKRTGEKVFLECVQDMDHENMFWYRQDPGLGLRLIYFSYDVKMKEKGDIPEGYSVSREKKERFSLILESASTNQTSMYLCASLKEGLGGYSNQPQHFGDGTRLSIL.

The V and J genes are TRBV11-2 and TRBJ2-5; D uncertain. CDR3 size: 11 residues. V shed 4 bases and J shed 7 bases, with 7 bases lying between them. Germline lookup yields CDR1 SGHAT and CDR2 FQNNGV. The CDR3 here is CASSSKGTQYF. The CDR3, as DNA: TGTGCCAGCAGCTCGAAGGGGACCCAGTACTTC.

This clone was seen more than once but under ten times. The CDR3 DNA reads as TGTGCCAGTAGTCCGGGGGGGGGTCAGCCCCAGCATTTT. Protein product: CASSPGGGQPQHF. V gene TRBV19 combines with J gene TRBJ1-5, with a weak D call TRBD1 (5 bases). V was shortened by 5 bases and J by 6 bases, with 11 bases between the two germline ends. This CDR3 region has 13 residues. Germline CDR1 reads LNHDA; CDR2 reads SQIVND (reference sequence).

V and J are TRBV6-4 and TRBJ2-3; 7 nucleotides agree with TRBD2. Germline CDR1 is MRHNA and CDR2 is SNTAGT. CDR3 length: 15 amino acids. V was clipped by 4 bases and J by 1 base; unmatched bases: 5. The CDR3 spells CASSVGSGGTDTQYF. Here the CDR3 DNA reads TGTGCCAGCAGTGTTGGGAGCGGGGGCACAGATACGCAGTATTTT.

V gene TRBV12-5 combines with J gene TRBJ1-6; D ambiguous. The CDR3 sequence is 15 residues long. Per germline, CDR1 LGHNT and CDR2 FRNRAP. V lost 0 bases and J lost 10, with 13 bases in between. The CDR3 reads CASGLVGSGVSPLHF. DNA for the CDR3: TGTGCTAGTGGTTTGGTAGGGAGCGGGGTCTCACCCCTCCACTTT.

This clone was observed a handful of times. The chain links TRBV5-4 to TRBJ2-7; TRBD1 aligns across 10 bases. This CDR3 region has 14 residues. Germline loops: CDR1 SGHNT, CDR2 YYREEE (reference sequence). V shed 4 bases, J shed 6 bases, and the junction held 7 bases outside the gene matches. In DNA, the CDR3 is TGTGCCAGCAGCATCGGGACAGGGGCCATCGAGCAGTACTTC. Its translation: CASSIGTGAIEQYF. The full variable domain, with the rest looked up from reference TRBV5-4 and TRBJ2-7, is ETGVTQSPTHLIKTRGQQVTLRCSSQSGHNTVSWYQQALGQGPQFIFQYYREEENGRGNFPPRFSGLQFPNYSSELNVNALELDDSALYLCASSIGTGAIEQYFGPGTRLTVT.

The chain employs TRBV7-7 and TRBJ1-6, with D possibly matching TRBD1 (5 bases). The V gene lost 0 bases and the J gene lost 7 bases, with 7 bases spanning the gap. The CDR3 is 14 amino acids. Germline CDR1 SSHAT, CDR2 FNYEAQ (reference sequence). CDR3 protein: CASSLARDNSPLHF. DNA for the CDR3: TGTGCCAGCAGCTTAGCGCGGGACAATTCACCCCTCCACTTT. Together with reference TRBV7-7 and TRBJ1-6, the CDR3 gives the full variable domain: GAGVSQSPRYKVTKRGQDVTLRCDPISSHATLYWYQQALGQGPEFLTYFNYEAQPDKSGLPSDRFSAERPEGSISTLTIQRTEQRDSAMYRCASSLARDNSPLHFGNGTRLTVT.

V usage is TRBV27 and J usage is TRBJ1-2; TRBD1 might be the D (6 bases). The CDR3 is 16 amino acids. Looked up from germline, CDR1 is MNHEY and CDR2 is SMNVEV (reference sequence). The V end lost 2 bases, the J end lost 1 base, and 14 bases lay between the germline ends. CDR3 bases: TGTGCCAGCAGTTTAGAAGGCGGGACAAATAACTATGGCTACACCTTC. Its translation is CASSLEGGTNNYGYTF.

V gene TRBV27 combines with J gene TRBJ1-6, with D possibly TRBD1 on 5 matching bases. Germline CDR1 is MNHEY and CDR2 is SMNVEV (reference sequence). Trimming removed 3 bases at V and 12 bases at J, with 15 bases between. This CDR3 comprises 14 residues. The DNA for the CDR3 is TGTGCCAGCAGTTTGCATTACCAGGGAGAACCCCTCCACTTT. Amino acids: CASSLHYQGEPLHF.

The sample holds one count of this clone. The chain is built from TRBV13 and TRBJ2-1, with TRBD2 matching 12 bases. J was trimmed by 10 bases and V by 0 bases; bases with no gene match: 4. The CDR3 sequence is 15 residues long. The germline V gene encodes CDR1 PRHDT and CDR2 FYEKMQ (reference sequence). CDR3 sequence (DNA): TGTGCCAGCAGCTTAGGACTAGCGGGGGGCCGGGAGCAGTTCTTC. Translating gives CASSLGLAGGREQFF.